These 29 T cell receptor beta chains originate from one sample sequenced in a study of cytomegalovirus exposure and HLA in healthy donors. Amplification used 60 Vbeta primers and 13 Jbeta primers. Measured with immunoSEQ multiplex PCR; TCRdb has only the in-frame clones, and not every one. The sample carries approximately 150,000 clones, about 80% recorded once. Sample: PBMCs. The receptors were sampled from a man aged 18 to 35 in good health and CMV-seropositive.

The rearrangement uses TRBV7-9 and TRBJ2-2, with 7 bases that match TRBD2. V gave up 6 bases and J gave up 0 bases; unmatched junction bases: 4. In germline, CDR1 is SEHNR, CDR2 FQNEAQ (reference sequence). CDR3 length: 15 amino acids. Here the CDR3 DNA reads TGTGCCAGCAGTCCTAGCGGAGCGAACACCGGGGAGCTGTTTTTT. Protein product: CASSPSGANTGELFF.

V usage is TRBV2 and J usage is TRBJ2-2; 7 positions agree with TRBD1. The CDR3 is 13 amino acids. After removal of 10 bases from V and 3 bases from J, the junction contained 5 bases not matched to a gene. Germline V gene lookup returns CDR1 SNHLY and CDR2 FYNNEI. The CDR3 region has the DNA TGTGCCATGAGGGGGCGTGACACCGGGGAGCTGTTTTTT. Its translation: CAMRGRDTGELFF.

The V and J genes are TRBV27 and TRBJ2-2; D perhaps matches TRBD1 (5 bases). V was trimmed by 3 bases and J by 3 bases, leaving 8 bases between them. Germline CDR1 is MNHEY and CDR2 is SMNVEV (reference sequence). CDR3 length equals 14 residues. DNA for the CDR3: TGTGCCAGCAGTTTGCAGGGCCACACCGGGGAGCTGTTTTTT. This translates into CASSLQGHTGELFF.

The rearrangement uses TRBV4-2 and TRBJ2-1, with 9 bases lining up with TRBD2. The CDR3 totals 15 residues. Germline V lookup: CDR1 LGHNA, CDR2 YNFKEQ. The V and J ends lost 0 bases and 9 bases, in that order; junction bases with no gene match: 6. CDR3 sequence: CASSQDQAGGFEQFF. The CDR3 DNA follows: TGTGCCAGCAGCCAAGATCAAGCGGGAGGTTTTGAGCAGTTCTTC.

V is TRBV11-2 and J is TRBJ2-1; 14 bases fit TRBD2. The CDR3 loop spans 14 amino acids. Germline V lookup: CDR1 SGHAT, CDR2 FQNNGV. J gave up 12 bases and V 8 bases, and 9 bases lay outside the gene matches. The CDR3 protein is CASHGLAGGGGQFF. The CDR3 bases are TGTGCCAGCCACGGACTAGCGGGAGGCGGGGGGCAGTTCTTC. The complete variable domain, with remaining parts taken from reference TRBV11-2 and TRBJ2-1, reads EAGVAQSPRYKIIEKRQSVAFWCNPISGHATLYWYQQILGQGPKLLIQFQNNGVVDDSQLPKDRFSAERLKGVDSTLKIQPAKLEDSAVYLCASHGLAGGGGQFFGPGTRLTVL.

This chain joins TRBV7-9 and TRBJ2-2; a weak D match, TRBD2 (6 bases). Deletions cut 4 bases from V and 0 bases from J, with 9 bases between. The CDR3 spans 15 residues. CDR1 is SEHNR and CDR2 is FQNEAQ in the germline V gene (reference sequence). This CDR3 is CASSSRLANTGELFF. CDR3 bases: TGTGCCAGCAGCTCGAGACTAGCGAACACCGGGGAGCTGTTTTTT.

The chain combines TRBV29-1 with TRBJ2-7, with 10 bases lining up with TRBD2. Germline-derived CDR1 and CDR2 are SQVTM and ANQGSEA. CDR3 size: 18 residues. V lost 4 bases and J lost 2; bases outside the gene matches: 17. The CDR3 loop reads CSVVGGVSSGSSPYEQYF. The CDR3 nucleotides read TGCAGCGTTGTTGGGGGAGTTTCTAGCGGGAGTTCCCCCTACGAGCAGTACTTC.

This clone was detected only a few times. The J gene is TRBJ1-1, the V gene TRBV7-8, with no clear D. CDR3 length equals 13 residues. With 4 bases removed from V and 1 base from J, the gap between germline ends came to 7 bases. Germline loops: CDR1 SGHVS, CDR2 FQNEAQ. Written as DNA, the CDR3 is TGTGCCAGCAGCTATAACAGGAACACTGAAGCTTTCTTT. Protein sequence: CASSYNRNTEAFF.

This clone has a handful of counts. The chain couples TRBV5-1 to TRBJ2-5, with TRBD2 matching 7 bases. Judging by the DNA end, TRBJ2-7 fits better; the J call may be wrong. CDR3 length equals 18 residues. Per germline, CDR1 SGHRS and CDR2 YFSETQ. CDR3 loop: CASSLGDLGGGRSYEQYF. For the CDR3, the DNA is TGCGCCAGCAGCTTGGGGGATTTGGGGGGGGGACGCTCCTACGAGCAGTACTTC.

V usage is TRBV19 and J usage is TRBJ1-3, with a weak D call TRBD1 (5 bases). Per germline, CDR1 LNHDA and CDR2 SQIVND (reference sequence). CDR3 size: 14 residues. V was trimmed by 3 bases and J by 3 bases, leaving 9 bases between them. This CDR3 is CASSISGHGNTIYF. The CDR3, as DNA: TGTGCCAGTAGTATCTCAGGACATGGAAACACCATATATTTT.

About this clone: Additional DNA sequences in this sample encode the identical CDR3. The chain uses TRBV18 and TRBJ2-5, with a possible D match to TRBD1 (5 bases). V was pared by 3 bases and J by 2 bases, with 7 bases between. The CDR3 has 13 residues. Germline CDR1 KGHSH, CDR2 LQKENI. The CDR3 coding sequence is TGTGCCAGCTCACCGGGGCAACAAGAGACCCAGTACTTC. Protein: CASSPGQQETQYF.

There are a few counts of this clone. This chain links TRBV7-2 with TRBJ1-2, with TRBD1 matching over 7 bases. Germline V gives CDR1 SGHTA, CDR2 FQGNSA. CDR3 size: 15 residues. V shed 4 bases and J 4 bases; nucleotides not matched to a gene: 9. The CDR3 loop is CASSSAPGQSYGYTF. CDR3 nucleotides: TGTGCCAGCAGCTCTGCTCCGGGACAGTCCTATGGCTACACCTTC.

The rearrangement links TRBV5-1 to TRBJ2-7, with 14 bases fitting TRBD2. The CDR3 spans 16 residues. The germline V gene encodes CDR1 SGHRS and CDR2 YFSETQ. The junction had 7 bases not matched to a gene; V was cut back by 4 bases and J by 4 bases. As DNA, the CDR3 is TGCGCCAGCAGCAGGGGAGGGACTAGCGGGGGATACGAGCAGTACTTC. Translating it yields CASSRGGTSGGYEQYF.

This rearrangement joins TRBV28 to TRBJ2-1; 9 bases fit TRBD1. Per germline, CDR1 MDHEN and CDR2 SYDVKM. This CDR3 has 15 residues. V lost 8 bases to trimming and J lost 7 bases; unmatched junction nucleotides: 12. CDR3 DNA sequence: TGTGCCAGCTCCGGGTGGGACAGGGTAATGAATGAGCAGTTCTTC. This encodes CASSGWDRVMNEQFF.

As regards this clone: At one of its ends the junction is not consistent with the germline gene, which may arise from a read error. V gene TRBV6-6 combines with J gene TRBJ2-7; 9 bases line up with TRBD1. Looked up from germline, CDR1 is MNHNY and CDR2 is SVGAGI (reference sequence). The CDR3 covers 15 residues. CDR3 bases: TGTGCCAACAGTTCTACTCGGGACAGGGTCTACGAGCAGTACTTC. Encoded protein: CANSSTRDRVYEQYF.

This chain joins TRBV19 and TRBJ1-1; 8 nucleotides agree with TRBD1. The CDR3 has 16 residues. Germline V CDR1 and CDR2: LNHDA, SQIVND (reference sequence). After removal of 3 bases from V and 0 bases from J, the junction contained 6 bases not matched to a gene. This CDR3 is CASSIFRDRLNTEAFF. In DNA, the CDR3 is TGTGCCAGTAGTATTTTCCGGGACAGGCTGAACACTGAAGCTTTCTTT.

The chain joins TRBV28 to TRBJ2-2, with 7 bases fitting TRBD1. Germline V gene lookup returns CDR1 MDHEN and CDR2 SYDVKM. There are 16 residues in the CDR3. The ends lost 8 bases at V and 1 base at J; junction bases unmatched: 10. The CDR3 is CASFPWDSQNTGELFF. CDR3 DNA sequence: TGTGCCAGCTTTCCCTGGGACAGCCAGAACACCGGGGAGCTGTTTTTT.

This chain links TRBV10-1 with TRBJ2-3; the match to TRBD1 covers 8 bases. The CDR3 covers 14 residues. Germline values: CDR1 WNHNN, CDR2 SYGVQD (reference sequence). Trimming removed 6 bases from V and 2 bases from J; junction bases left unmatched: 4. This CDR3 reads CASSQGAVTDTQYF. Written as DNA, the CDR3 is TGCGCCAGCAGCCAGGGGGCTGTCACAGATACGCAGTATTTT.

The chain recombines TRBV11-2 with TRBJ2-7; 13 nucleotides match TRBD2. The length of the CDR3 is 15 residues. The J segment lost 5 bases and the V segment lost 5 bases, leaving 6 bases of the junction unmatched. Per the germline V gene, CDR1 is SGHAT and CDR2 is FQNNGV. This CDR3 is CASSPWTSGSNEQYF. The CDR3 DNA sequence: TGTGCCAGCAGCCCTTGGACTAGCGGGAGTAACGAGCAGTACTTC. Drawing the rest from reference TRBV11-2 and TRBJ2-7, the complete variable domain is EAGVAQSPRYKIIEKRQSVAFWCNPISGHATLYWYQQILGQGPKLLIQFQNNGVVDDSQLPKDRFSAERLKGVDSTLKIQPAKLEDSAVYLCASSPWTSGSNEQYFGPGTRLTVT.

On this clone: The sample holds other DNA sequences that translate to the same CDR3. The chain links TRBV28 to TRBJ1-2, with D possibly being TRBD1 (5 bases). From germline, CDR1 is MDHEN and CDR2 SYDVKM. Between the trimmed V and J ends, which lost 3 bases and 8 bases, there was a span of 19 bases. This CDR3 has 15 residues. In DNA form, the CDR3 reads TGTGCCAGCAGTTTTTGGGTCAGGGAGGCGTACGGCTACACCTTC. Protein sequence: CASSFWVREAYGYTF.

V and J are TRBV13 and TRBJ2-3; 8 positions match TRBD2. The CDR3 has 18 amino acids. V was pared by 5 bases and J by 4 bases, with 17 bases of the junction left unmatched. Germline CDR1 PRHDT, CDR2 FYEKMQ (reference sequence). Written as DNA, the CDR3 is TGTGCCAGCAGCCCCGGGACTAGTGGGGGGGCCGGCGCAGATACGCAGTATTTT. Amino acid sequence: CASSPGTSGGAGADTQYF.

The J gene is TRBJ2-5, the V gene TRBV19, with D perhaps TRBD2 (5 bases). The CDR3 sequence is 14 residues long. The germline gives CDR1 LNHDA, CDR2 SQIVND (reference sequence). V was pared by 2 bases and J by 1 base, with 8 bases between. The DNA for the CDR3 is TGTGCCAGTAGTATAAGAGGGATCCAAGAGACCCAGTACTTC. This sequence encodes CASSIRGIQETQYF.

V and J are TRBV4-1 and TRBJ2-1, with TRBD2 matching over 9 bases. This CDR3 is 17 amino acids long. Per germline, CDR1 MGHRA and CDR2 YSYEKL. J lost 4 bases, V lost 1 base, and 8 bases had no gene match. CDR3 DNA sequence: TGCGCCAGCAGCCAAGCGCCTAGCGGGATACTATACAATGAGCAGTTCTTC. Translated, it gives CASSQAPSGILYNEQFF.

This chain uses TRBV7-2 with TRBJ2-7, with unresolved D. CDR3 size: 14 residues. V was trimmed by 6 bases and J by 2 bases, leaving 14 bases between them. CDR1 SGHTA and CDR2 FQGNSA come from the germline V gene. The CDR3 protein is CASSPRWSPYEQYF. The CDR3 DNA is TGTGCCAGCAGTCCCCGTTGGAGTCCCTACGAGCAGTACTTC. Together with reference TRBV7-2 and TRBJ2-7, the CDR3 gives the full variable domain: GAGVSQSPSNKVTEKGKDVELRCDPISGHTALYWYRQSLGQGLEFLIYFQGNSAPDKSGLPSDRFSAERTGGSVSTLTIQRTQQEDSAVYLCASSPRWSPYEQYFGPGTRLTVT.

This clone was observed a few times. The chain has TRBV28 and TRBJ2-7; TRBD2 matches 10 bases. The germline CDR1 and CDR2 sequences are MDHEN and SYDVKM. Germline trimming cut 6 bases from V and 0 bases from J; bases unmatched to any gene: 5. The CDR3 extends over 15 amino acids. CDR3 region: CASSRPSGGSYEQYF. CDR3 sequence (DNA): TGTGCCAGCAGCCGCCCTAGCGGGGGCTCCTACGAGCAGTACTTC.

Here the CDR3 DNA reads TGTGCCAGCAGCTTTGACAGGGCACTCTACAATGAGCAGTTCTTC. This encodes CASSFDRALYNEQFF. The chain employs TRBV11-2 and TRBJ2-1; 7 bases match TRBD1. The trim removed 3 bases at V and 3 bases at J, leaving 5 bases unmatched. CDR1 is SGHAT and CDR2 is FQNNGV in the germline V gene. CDR3 length equals 15 residues.

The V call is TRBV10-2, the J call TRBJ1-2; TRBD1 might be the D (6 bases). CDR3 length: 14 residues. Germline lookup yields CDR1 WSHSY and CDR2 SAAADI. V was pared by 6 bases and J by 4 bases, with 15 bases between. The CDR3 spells CASRAAGASYGYTF. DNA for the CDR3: TGCGCCAGCAGGGCGGCGGGGGCAAGCTATGGCTACACCTTC.

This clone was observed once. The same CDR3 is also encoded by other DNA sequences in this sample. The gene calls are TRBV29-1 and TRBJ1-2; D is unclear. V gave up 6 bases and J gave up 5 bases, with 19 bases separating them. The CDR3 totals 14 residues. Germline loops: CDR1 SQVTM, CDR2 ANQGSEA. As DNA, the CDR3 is TGCAGCGTACCCCCGCCGGGAGAAGATTATGGCTACACCTTC. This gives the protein CSVPPPGEDYGYTF.

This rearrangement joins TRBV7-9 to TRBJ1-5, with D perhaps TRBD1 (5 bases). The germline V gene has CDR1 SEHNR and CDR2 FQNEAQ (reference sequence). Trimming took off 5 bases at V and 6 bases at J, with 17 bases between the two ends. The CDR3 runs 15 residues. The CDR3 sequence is CASSPGGGSGQPQHF. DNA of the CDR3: TGTGCCAGCAGCCCCGGGGGGGGGAGCGGTCAGCCCCAGCATTTT.